These 22 T cell receptor beta chains came from one sample sequenced in a study of blood T cell repertoires in COVID-19. TCRdb's table, derived via immunoSEQ multiplex PCR, lists solely in-frame clones and lacks some. The sample contains roughly 180,000 clones, approximately 85% of which appear only once. Input material: peripheral blood. The origin of the receptors is a woman between 55 and 75 years old with acute or convalescent COVID-19.

The chain uses TRBV2 and TRBJ2-7; D might be TRBD1 (6 bases). Germline V gene lookup returns CDR1 SNHLY and CDR2 FYNNEI. Trimming shortened V by 7 bases and J by 3 bases, and 13 bases separated the two germline ends. The CDR3 spans 13 residues. CDR3: CASTSLTGYEQYF. The CDR3 DNA reads TGTGCCAGCACGTCATTGACAGGCTACGAGCAGTACTTC.

This clone has just a few counts. The same CDR3 also results from other DNA sequences found in this sample. This chain connects TRBV19 to TRBJ1-5; 7 positions match TRBD1. Per the germline V gene, CDR1 is LNHDA and CDR2 is SQIVND (reference sequence). Unmatched junction bases numbered 3, after V lost 6 bases and J lost 4 bases. The CDR3 totals 13 residues. This chain's CDR3 is CASSGDRNQPQHF. CDR3 nucleotides: TGTGCCAGTAGCGGGGACAGAAATCAGCCCCAGCATTTT.

The V and J genes are TRBV11-3 and TRBJ1-2, with 7 bases fitting TRBD1. CDR1 and CDR2 from the germline V gene are SGHNT and YENEEA. The CDR3 has 15 residues. Losses at the gene ends were 4 bases for V and 6 bases for J; bases not matched to a gene: 11. The CDR3 loop is CASSSAGQSLDGYTF. The CDR3 DNA reads TGTGCCAGCAGCTCCGCGGGACAGTCCCTCGATGGCTACACCTTC. Variable domain in full (rest from reference TRBV11-3 and TRBJ1-2): EAGVVQSPRYKIIEKKQPVAFWCNPISGHNTLYWYLQNLGQGPELLIRYENEEAVDDSQLPKDRFSAERLKGVDSTLKIQPAELGDSAVYLCASSSAGQSLDGYTFGSGTRLTVV.

The chain employs TRBV18 and TRBJ2-1; TRBD2 is a possible D gene (5 bases). Germline assignment: CDR1 KGHSH and CDR2 LQKENI. Trimming pared 5 bases from V and 4 bases from J, leaving 12 bases between. The CDR3 has 14 amino acids. The CDR3 here is CASSGLAQYNEQFF. The CDR3 DNA is TGTGCCAGCTCAGGGCTAGCCCAATACAATGAGCAGTTCTTC.

This clone was found once. The genes are TRBV19 and TRBJ1-4; tentative D call: TRBD1 (5 bases). The germline V gene encodes CDR1 LNHDA and CDR2 SQIVND (reference sequence). V was shortened by 3 bases and J by 6 bases, with 14 bases between the two germline ends. This CDR3 is built from 15 residues. The CDR3 here is CASSIGGRRDEKLFF. In nucleotides, the CDR3 is TGTGCCAGTAGTATCGGGGGGAGAAGGGATGAAAAACTGTTTTTT.

V usage is TRBV7-3 and J usage is TRBJ2-2; 16 bases are a match to TRBD2. Germline CDR1 and CDR2: SGHTA and FQGTGA. This CDR3 has 17 amino acids. V lost 5 bases, J lost 6 bases, and 6 bases stayed unmatched. The CDR3 is CASSPGTSGRVPGELFF. DNA of the CDR3: TGTGCCAGCAGCCCCGGGACTAGCGGGAGGGTACCCGGGGAGCTGTTTTTT. Supplemented by reference TRBV7-3 and TRBJ2-2, the full variable domain reads GAGVSQTPSNKVTEKGKYVELRCDPISGHTALYWYRQSLGQGPEFLIYFQGTGAADDSGLPNDRFFAVRPEGSVSTLKIQRTERGDSAVYLCASSPGTSGRVPGELFFGEGSRLTVL.

The chain is built from TRBV11-2 and TRBJ1-4; 8 bases agree with TRBD1. The germline CDR1 and CDR2 sequences are SGHAT and FQNNGV. J lost 7 bases, V lost 3 bases, and 4 bases had no gene match. This CDR3 has 14 amino acids. CDR3 loop: CASSFDRGPEKLFF. The CDR3 DNA reads as TGTGCCAGCAGCTTCGACAGGGGCCCTGAAAAACTGTTTTTT. Together with reference TRBV11-2 and TRBJ1-4, the CDR3 gives the full variable domain: EAGVAQSPRYKIIEKRQSVAFWCNPISGHATLYWYQQILGQGPKLLIQFQNNGVVDDSQLPKDRFSAERLKGVDSTLKIQPAKLEDSAVYLCASSFDRGPEKLFFGSGTQLSVL.

J is TRBJ1-2 and V is TRBV7-2; D may be TRBD1 (5 bases). V lost 1 base and J 8 bases, leaving 14 bases between the germline ends. From germline, CDR1 is SGHTA and CDR2 FQGNSA. The CDR3 sequence is 14 residues long. The DNA of the CDR3 is TGTGCCAGCAGCTTAGTTGGGGCTTTGGGCGGCTACACCTTC. This sequence encodes CASSLVGALGGYTF. Full variable domain (remainder filled in from reference TRBV7-2 and TRBJ1-2): GAGVSQSPSNKVTEKGKDVELRCDPISGHTALYWYRQSLGQGLEFLIYFQGNSAPDKSGLPSDRFSAERTGGSVSTLTIQRTQQEDSAVYLCASSLVGALGGYTFGSGTRLTVV.

The V and J genes are TRBV2 and TRBJ2-1; 7 bases map to TRBD2. There are 12 residues in the CDR3. V lost 5 bases to trimming and J lost 7 bases; unmatched junction nucleotides: 2. The germline gives CDR1 SNHLY, CDR2 FYNNEI. The CDR3 sequence is CASSNSGNEQFF. The CDR3 DNA reads TGTGCCAGCAGTAATAGCGGGAATGAGCAGTTCTTC.

J is TRBJ2-1 and V is TRBV7-3, with 7 bases matching TRBD2. The CDR3 is 19 amino acids. The V gene's germline CDR1 is SGHTA and CDR2 FQGTGA. The V gene end was trimmed by 8 bases and the J gene end by 4 bases; junction bases not matched to a gene: 23. The CDR3 DNA is TGTGCCAGCGGAACCATAAGCGGCGCTCGAGCGGGGCTATACAATGAGCAGTTCTTC. It specifies CASGTISGARAGLYNEQFF.

V is TRBV4-1 and J is TRBJ1-1; perhaps TRBD1 as D (5 bases). Germline loops: CDR1 MGHRA, CDR2 YSYEKL. The V and J ends lost 0 bases and 5 bases respectively, with 10 bases between them. The CDR3 consists of 14 residues. The DNA for the CDR3 is TGCGCCAGCAGCCAAGACCGCAGGGCGACTGAAGCTTTCTTT. It specifies CASSQDRRATEAFF.

This clone was seen a single time. This sequence joins TRBV19 and TRBJ2-7; 8 nucleotides align to TRBD2. Germline V lookup: CDR1 LNHDA, CDR2 SQIVND (reference sequence). With 4 bases clipped from V and 3 bases from J, the junction kept 8 bases outside the gene matches. The CDR3 is 15 residues long. The CDR3 nucleotides are TGTGCCAGTAGTAACCCCGGGACTAGTTTCTACGAGCAGTACTTC. Residues: CASSNPGTSFYEQYF.

The CDR3 sequence: CASTGTGGEKLFF. The CDR3 region has the DNA TGTGCCAGCACCGGGACAGGGGGTGAAAAACTGTTTTTT. The chain joins TRBV6-5 to TRBJ1-4; 11 bases agree with TRBD1. The CDR3 sequence is 13 residues long. V lost 7 bases to trimming and J lost 7 bases; unmatched junction nucleotides: 2. CDR1 and CDR2 from the germline V gene are MNHEY and SVGAGI.

V and J are TRBV10-2 and TRBJ2-3; TRBD2 agrees at 12 bases. CDR3 length equals 15 residues. V was pared by 8 bases and J by 2 bases, with 5 bases of the junction left unmatched. CDR1 is WSHSY, CDR2 SAAADI, per germline. The chain's CDR3 is CASSGTSGLTDTQYF. The DNA of the CDR3 is TGCGCCAGCTCGGGGACTAGCGGGCTCACAGATACGCAGTATTTT.

J is TRBJ1-2 and V is TRBV27, with D possibly matching TRBD1 (6 bases). V dropped 3 bases and J dropped 4 bases, with 18 bases sitting between them. The CDR3 is made up of 16 amino acids. CDR1 and CDR2 from the germline V gene are MNHEY and SMNVEV (reference sequence). Here the CDR3 DNA reads TGTGCCAGCAGTTTTCGAGAGGGGGTCCGAAGCTATGGCTACACCTTC. The encoded protein is CASSFREGVRSYGYTF.

The chain uses TRBV28 and TRBJ2-1; 14 bases are a match to TRBD2. Germline CDR1 MDHEN, CDR2 SYDVKM. Trimming removed 6 bases from V and 10 bases from J; junction bases left unmatched: 11. The CDR3 length is 16 residues. The chain's CDR3 is CASRDTGLAGVREQFF. CDR3 in DNA: TGTGCCAGCAGAGACACGGGACTAGCGGGAGTCAGGGAGCAGTTCTTC. The variable domain in full, completed from reference TRBV28 and TRBJ2-1, reads DVKVTQSSRYLVKRTGEKVFLECVQDMDHENMFWYRQDPGLGLRLIYFSYDVKMKEKGDIPEGYSVSREKKERFSLILESASTNQTSMYLCASRDTGLAGVREQFFGPGTRLTVL.

The rearrangement uses TRBV6-6 and TRBJ1-1, with 9 bases fitting TRBD1. CDR3 length equals 16 residues. Per germline, CDR1 MNHNY and CDR2 SVGAGI (reference sequence). Unmatched junction bases numbered 2, after V lost 0 bases and J lost 0 bases. The CDR3: CASSYSQGALNTEAFF. The CDR3 nucleotides read TGTGCCAGCAGTTACTCACAGGGGGCATTGAACACTGAAGCTTTCTTT.

This sequence joins TRBV30 and TRBJ1-4; D call uncertain. Trimming removed 3 bases from V and 0 bases from J, with 8 bases in between. This CDR3 has 14 residues. Per the germline V gene, CDR1 is GTSNPN and CDR2 is SVGIG (reference sequence). As DNA, the CDR3 is TGTGCCTGGAGCCCCCTTGCAACTAATGAAAAACTGTTTTTT. Translation gives CAWSPLATNEKLFF.

V is TRBV6-4 and J is TRBJ1-1, with 8 bases that match TRBD1. With 4 bases clipped from V and 3 bases from J, the junction kept 4 bases outside the gene matches. The CDR3 is 14 amino acids. Per germline, CDR1 MRHNA and CDR2 SNTAGT. CDR3 region: CASSGSDRDTEAFF. The CDR3, as DNA: TGTGCCAGCAGTGGGTCGGACAGGGACACTGAAGCTTTCTTT.

J is TRBJ1-1 and V is TRBV19; perhaps TRBD1 as D (6 bases). Germline V lookup: CDR1 LNHDA, CDR2 SQIVND (reference sequence). The CDR3 runs to 14 residues. Trimming took off 5 bases at V and 6 bases at J, with 16 bases between the two ends. The CDR3 region has the DNA TGTGCCAGTAGTCGCGGACAGCCTCAGTCTGAAGCTTTCTTT. Its protein product is CASSRGQPQSEAFF.

The chain uses TRBV7-3 and TRBJ2-2, with a possible D match to TRBD2 (6 bases). Germline CDR1 is SGHTA and CDR2 is FQGTGA. This CDR3 spans 16 amino acids. V lost 2 bases and J 1 base, leaving 11 bases between the germline ends. The CDR3: CASSLWLRGNTGELFF. The CDR3 DNA is TGTGCCAGCAGCTTATGGCTGCGGGGGAACACCGGGGAGCTGTTTTTT.

The CDR3 coding sequence is TGTGCCAGCAGCTTGCCGAGTAGCCACCTACGCGAGCAGTACTTC. The encoded protein is CASSLPSSHLREQYF. The gene calls are TRBV7-9 and TRBJ2-7; no definite D call. The CDR3 covers 15 residues. Looked up from germline, CDR1 is SEHNR and CDR2 is FQNEAQ (reference sequence). The ends were cut back, 3 bases at V and 6 bases at J, with 18 bases in the middle. Based on the CDR3 plus reference TRBV7-9 and TRBJ2-7, the full variable domain is DTGVSQNPRHKITKRGQNVTFRCDPISEHNRLYWYRQTLGQGPEFLTYFQNEAQLEKSRLLSDRFSAERPKGSFSTLEIQRTEQGDSAMYLCASSLPSSHLREQYFGPGTRLTVT.